A single sample is the source of the 11 T cell receptor beta chains below, sequenced in a study of technical replicates of blood from a few donors. Profiled with immunoSEQ multiplex PCR; TCRdb holds only in-frame clones, not every one. The sample has 15,000 or so clones; approximately 90% are singletons. The sample was PBMCs. The receptor source for this set is a human donor in good health.

V and J are TRBV19 and TRBJ2-7; maybe TRBD2 (5 bases). Trimming took off 7 bases at V and 3 bases at J, with 13 bases between the two ends. Germline CDR1 LNHDA, CDR2 SQIVND (reference sequence). The CDR3 covers 13 residues. CDR3 sequence: CASKSRGGYEQYF. The CDR3 DNA reads TGTGCCAGTAAATCTCGCGGAGGCTACGAGCAGTACTTC. The full variable domain, in which reference TRBV19 and TRBJ2-7 provide the parts outside the CDR3, is DGGITQSPKYLFRKEGQNVTLSCEQNLNHDAMYWYRQDPGQGLRLIYYSQIVNDFQKGDIAEGYSVSREKKESFPLTVTSAQKNPTAFYLCASKSRGGYEQYFGPGTRLTVT.

This sequence joins TRBV10-3 and TRBJ1-1; a possible D gene is TRBD1 (5 bases). Germline V gives CDR1 ENHRY, CDR2 SYGVKD. V dropped 5 bases and J dropped 5 bases, with 12 bases sitting between them. CDR3 size: 13 residues. Written as DNA, the CDR3 is TGTGCCATCAGTCGAGCAGGGCCTACTGAAGCTTTCTTT. This sequence encodes CAISRAGPTEAFF.

The chain joins TRBV5-1 to TRBJ2-1; 11 bases match TRBD2. Trimming at V came to 0 bases and at J to 4 bases, leaving 6 bases not matched to a gene. This CDR3 spans 17 amino acids. The germline V gene has CDR1 SGHRS and CDR2 YFSETQ. The CDR3 loop is CASSLVSSGRTYNEQFF. The CDR3 bases are TGCGCCAGCAGCTTGGTCTCTAGCGGGAGGACTTACAATGAGCAGTTCTTC.

V usage is TRBV27 and J usage is TRBJ2-4; TRBD2 matches at 7 bases. The CDR3 totals 18 residues. Germline V gene lookup returns CDR1 MNHEY and CDR2 SMNVEV (reference sequence). V lost 4 bases to trimming and J lost 1 base; unmatched junction nucleotides: 13. CDR3 region: CASSSHWNSGSAKNIQYF. CDR3 bases: TGTGCCAGCAGTTCCCACTGGAATAGCGGGTCGGCCAAAAACATTCAGTACTTC.

The V call is TRBV2, the J call TRBJ2-2; possibly TRBD1 for D (6 bases). There are 16 residues in the CDR3. Germline assignment: CDR1 SNHLY and CDR2 FYNNEI. Trimming left V 5 bases short and J 3 bases short, with 16 bases between. As DNA, the CDR3 is TGTGCCAGCAGTTCAACAGGGCTTTGGGACACCGGGGAGCTGTTTTTT. Amino acid sequence: CASSSTGLWDTGELFF.

V is TRBV29-1 and J is TRBJ2-5, with 10 bases aligning to TRBD1. In germline, CDR1 is SQVTM, CDR2 ANQGSEA. CDR3 length: 13 residues. J was trimmed by 4 bases and V by 7 bases; bases with no gene match: 6. CDR3: CSADRGQGETQYF. In DNA, the CDR3 is TGCAGCGCAGACAGGGGGCAGGGAGAGACCCAGTACTTC.

This sequence joins TRBV6-5 and TRBJ2-7, with D perhaps TRBD2 (5 bases). Germline CDR1 is MNHEY and CDR2 is SVGAGI. Trimming took 5 bases from V and 0 from J, leaving 11 bases between them. This CDR3 is 14 amino acids long. The CDR3 DNA is TGTGCCAGCAGTGGGAGAGGTTCCTCCTACGAGCAGTACTTC. It codes for CASSGRGSSYEQYF.

Only one count was recorded for this clone. This chain joins TRBV30 and TRBJ2-7, with D unresolved. Deletions cut 3 bases from V and 3 bases from J, with 12 bases between. Germline assignment: CDR1 GTSNPN and CDR2 SVGIG (reference sequence). The CDR3 contains 13 residues. The CDR3 region has the DNA TGTGCCTGGAGACAGTCGTTCCGCTACGAGCAGTACTTC. Its translation: CAWRQSFRYEQYF.

The chain has TRBV2 and TRBJ2-3; D uncertain. The CDR3 runs to 17 residues. Trimming cost V 0 bases and J 5 bases, with 18 bases left between them. CDR1 is SNHLY, CDR2 FYNNEI, per germline. The CDR3 protein is CASSEALPKTRGDTQYF. The CDR3 region has the DNA TGTGCCAGCAGTGAAGCGCTTCCTAAGACTCGCGGAGATACGCAGTATTTT.

This clone was observed a single time. V usage is TRBV7-2 and J usage is TRBJ2-7, with 9 bases that match TRBD1. The CDR3 length is 14 residues. Germline CDR1 and CDR2: SGHTA and FQGNSA. V lost 5 bases to trimming and J lost 7 bases; unmatched junction nucleotides: 9. In DNA form, the CDR3 reads TGTGCCAGCAGCATGGGGACAGGGCGTAAGGAGCAGTACTTC. It codes for CASSMGTGRKEQYF.

This chain joins TRBV27 and TRBJ2-5; 10 positions agree with TRBD1. CDR3 size: 16 residues. The J segment lost 5 bases and the V segment lost 6 bases, leaving 12 bases of the junction unmatched. Looked up from germline, CDR1 is MNHEY and CDR2 is SMNVEV (reference sequence). CDR3 sequence (DNA): TGTGCCAGCAGGGTTTTGGGAACGGACAGGGGGGAGACCCAGTACTTC. Residues: CASRVLGTDRGETQYF.